The entry that follows covers one T cell receptor (beta chain) sequence. The antigen remains unidentified. The CDR3 has 19 residues. Germline CDR1 reads MGHRA; CDR2 reads YSYEKL. V lost 0 bases, J lost 1 base, and 13 bases stayed unmatched. This sample was taken from a study of graft-versus-host responses after intestinal transplantation. At the level of the study: The study gave all recipients anti-thymocyte globulin induction, then tacrolimus and steroids for 2 to 3 years.

The repertoire was sequenced with immunoSEQ multiplex PCR; TCRdb's copy has only in-frame clones and lacks some. The sample carries about 93,000 clones, roughly 80% recorded once. Study conclusions and caveats: High graft-versus-host to host-versus-graft clonal ratios were found in allografts of patients who had graft-donor T cell macrochimerism.

Material: unstimulated CD4+ T cells sorted from spleen or lymph node cells, obtained before intestinal transplant. The receptor was isolated from a human donor who received an intestinal transplant. This rearrangement joins TRBV4-1 to TRBJ1-2, with 8 bases that match TRBD1. The CDR3 coding sequence is TGCGCCAGCAGCCAAGACCGGACAGGGTCTTACTCCCGTAACTATGGCTACACCTTC. Its protein product is CASSQDRTGSYSRNYGYTF.